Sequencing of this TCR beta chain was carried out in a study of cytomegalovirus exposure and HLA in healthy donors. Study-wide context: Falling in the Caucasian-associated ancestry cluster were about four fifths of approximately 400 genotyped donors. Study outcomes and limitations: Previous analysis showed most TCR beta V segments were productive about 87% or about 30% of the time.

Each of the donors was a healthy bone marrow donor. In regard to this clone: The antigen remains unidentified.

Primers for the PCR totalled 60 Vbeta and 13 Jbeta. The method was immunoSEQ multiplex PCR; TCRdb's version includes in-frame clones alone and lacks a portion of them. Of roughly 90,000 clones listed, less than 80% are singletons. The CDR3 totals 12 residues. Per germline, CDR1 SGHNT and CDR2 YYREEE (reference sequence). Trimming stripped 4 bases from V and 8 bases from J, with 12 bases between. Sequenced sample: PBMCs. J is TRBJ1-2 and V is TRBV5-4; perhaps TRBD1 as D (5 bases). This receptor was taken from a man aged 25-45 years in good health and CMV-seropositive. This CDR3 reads CASSNGGDGYTF. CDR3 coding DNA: TGTGCCAGCAGCAACGGAGGGGACGGCTACACCTTC.